This T cell receptor beta chain originates from a study of naive and memory T cell subsets. Germline lookup yields CDR1 MDHEN and CDR2 SYDVKM. Trimming left V 10 bases short and J 1 base short, with 17 bases between. The CDR3 covers 15 residues. The beta constant-region primer was an equimolar mix of two oligonucleotides covering TRBC1 and TRBC2. TCRdb analysed the UMI-ligation and nested PCR reads with MiXCR anew, one entry per CDR3 protein. The sample includes some 150,000 distinct CDR3 sequences, about 17% of them seen just once. This clonotype was counted only a few times. CD4 T cells were positively selected, then CD8 T cells from the CD4-negative fraction.

The TCR was taken from a human donor in good health. The chain is built from TRBV28 and TRBJ1-5; a possible D gene is TRBD1 (5 bases). The material sequenced was naive CD4+ T cells from blood. The CDR3 DNA is TGTGCCACCTTTGAACTCAGGGAAAGCAATCAGCCCCAGCATTTT. Its protein is CATFELRESNQPQHF.